Included here is one T cell receptor (beta chain) sequence, with context. Its antigen is currently not known. There are no base qualities to consult, and no much larger clone falls within one base. Library preparation used PCR. DNA from cultured CD4+ T cells was subjected to TCR sequencing with the Oncomine TCR Beta short-read assay at the Johns Hopkins FTIC core. The QIAamp micro DNA kit was used to extract genomic DNA from the cultured CD4+ T cells. The Oncomine TCR Beta libraries from cultured CD4+ T cells were pooled using unique dual indexes and then sequenced on an Illumina iSeq 100. Concerning the study's data processing: Non-productive sequences were filtered out, and CDR3s that did not start with C, did not end with F or W, or were shorter than 7 amino acids were discarded. Antigen-specific clonotypes were identified using the MANAFEST web application through comparison of peptide-stimulated wells with reference and other culture wells. To be called positive, a clone needed an FDR below 0.05, an odds ratio above 5, and a productive frequency above 0.1% in at least two of three replicate wells. Cross-reactive clonotypes were defined as significantly expanded in both SARS-CoV-2 spike wells and at least one common cold coronavirus spike condition. Using R version 3.6.1, CDR3 homology was evaluated through Levenshtein distances (stringdist) along with unrooted phylogenetic trees (ape). TCRdb ran its own pipeline on the public reads, namely fastp trimming at Q25 and MiXCR clone calling, and kept in-frame beta chains. A single entry per CDR3 protein holds the most common genes and DNA from its merged rows. These V and J calls derive from TCRdb rather than the authors' analysis. A total of thousands of distinct CDR3 sequences appear in this sample, around 50% of them only once. The ten largest clones capture roughly 30% of the sample.

Explained via the paper, the treatment or condition label denotes: roughly nine-day PBMC culture with coronavirus spike peptide pools or control peptides (ViraFEST assay). CD4+ T cells from unexposed donors were collected before the COVID-19 pandemic (2011-2018). To expand antigen-specific T cells with peptide pools and then pick out the expanded clonotypes through TCR sequencing, the study relied on the ViraFEST assay. PBMCs were cultured at fewer than 2.5 million per well in IMDM supplemented with roughly 5.2% human AB serum and 9.5 to 10 IU/ml IL-2, with approximately 9.5 ug/ml peptide pools added. Half of the culture medium was replaced with fresh IL-2-containing medium on days 3 and 7. CD4+ T cells were isolated after 10 days of culture through negative selection using the EasySep CD4+ T cell isolation kit. Unexposed donor CD4+ T cells were tested for reactivity to SARS-CoV-2 S and N and four common cold coronavirus spike pools, as cell number allowed. Ficoll-Paque Plus gradient centrifugation was used to isolate PBMCs from whole blood, and the isolated PBMCs were then either used fresh or cryopreserved at -140C. Triplicate wells were generally used for each culture condition. Leukapheresis product for the unexposed donors was purchased commercially.

Counted from cysteine to phenylalanine, this CDR3 has 15 amino acids. Of all the DNA, just the CDR3 is kept, 45 bases in frame from base 1. Trimming takes 6 bases from V and 4 bases from J, and the germline ends sit 17 bases apart. The germline V gene encodes CDR1 MNHNS and CDR2 SASEGT. This record belongs to a study of vaccination and CD4 T cells after COVID-19 (dated by TCRdb to between 2022 and 2023). For the wider study: The convalescent cohort comprised six males and four females, including two Hispanic individuals, seven Caucasians, two Asians and one multiracial person. Participants received two doses of either the Pfizer-BioNTech BNT162b2 vaccine (n=8) or the Moderna mRNA-1273 vaccine (n=2). Post-COVID blood samples from convalescent patients were collected a median of roughly 100 days after diagnosis, with a range of roughly 35 to 170 days. For stimulating the cultures, overlapping spike peptide pools were used, derived from SARS-CoV-2 as well as from the common cold coronaviruses HCoV-NL63, HCoV-OC43 and HCoV-229E. At the TCR clonotype level, an earlier paper using these donors assessed memory CD4+ T cell crossreactivity between SARS-CoV-2 and common cold coronavirus spike proteins. Post-vaccine blood samples were collected a median of about 11 weeks after the second vaccine dose, ranging from roughly 14 to 241 days. Control cultures received a CEFX viral epitope pool as the positive control, an HIV-1 Nef peptide pool as the negative control, or no peptide. The spike-specific CD4+ TCR repertoire was compared before and after mRNA vaccination in approximately ten COVID-19 convalescent patients and a few infection-naive healthy vaccine recipients. Overall study outcomes, separate from this receptor: The median count of SARS-CoV-2-reactive clonotypes went up from around 20 after infection to 38 after vaccination, although the change was not significant. Among convalescent patients, a median about 86% of the SARS-CoV-2-reactive clones seen after vaccination appeared only after vaccination, which suggests priming specific to the vaccine. Only a relatively small number of convalescent patients were included in the study, and early timepoints following natural infection were not analyzed. Nearly all vaccine-specific clones in convalescent patients (304 of 307) were mono-reactive for SARS-CoV-2 spike rather than cross-reactive with common cold coronaviruses.

The receptor comes from a human donor in good health. The sample taken for sequencing was CD4+ T cells from blood, cultured in vitro. Rearrangement joined TRBV6-1 to TRBJ2-3; 5 matching bases give a weak D call of TRBD1. The nucleotide sequence reads as follows: TGTGCCAGCAGACCCCAGGGAAGTGGCGCAGATACGCAGTATTTT. This encodes CASRPQGSGADTQYF.